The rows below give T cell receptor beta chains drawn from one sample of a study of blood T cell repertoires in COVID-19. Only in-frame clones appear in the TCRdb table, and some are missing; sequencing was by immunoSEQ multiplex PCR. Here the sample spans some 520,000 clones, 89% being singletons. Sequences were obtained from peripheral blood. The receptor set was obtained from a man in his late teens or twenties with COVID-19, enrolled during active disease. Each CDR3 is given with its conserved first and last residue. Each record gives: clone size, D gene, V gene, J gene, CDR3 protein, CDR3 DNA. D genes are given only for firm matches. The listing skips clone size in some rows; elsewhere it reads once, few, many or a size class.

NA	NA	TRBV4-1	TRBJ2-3	CASSQLPRPRTELVRTDTQYF	TGCGCCAGCAGCCAATTGCCCCGACCTCGGACAGAACTCGTTCGCACAGATACGCAGTATTTT
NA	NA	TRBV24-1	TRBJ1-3	CATSDLGAQGNTIYF	TGTGCCACCAGTGATTTGGGGGCCCAGGGAAACACCATATATTTT
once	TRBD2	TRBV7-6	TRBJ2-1	CASSAGTSGEQFF	TGTGCCAGCAGCGCCGGGACTAGCGGCGAGCAGTTCTTC
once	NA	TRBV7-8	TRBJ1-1	CASSLVRGNTEAFF	TGTGCCAGCAGCCTTGTCAGGGGGAACACTGAAGCTTTCTTT
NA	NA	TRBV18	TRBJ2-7	CASSPPGQGGTEQYF	TGTGCCAGCTCCCCTCCCGGGCAGGGAGGCACCGAGCAGTACTTC
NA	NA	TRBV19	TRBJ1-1	CASSLPLRNTEAFF	TGTGCCAGTAGTCTCCCTCTAAGAAACACTGAAGCTTTCTTT
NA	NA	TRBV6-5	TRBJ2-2	CAIGQIYTGELFF	TGTGCCATTGGACAGATCTACACCGGGGAGCTGTTTTTT
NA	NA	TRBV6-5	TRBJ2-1	CASSYSNQGRNEQFF	TGTGCCAGCAGTTACTCGAACCAGGGCAGGAATGAGCAGTTCTTC
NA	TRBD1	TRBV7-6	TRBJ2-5	CASSLGRGRETQYF	TGTGCCAGCAGCTTAGGCAGGGGGCGAGAGACCCAGTACTTC
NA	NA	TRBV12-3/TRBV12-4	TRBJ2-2	CASSFRETGELFF	TGTGCCAGCAGTTTCAGGGAAACCGGGGAGCTGTTTTTT
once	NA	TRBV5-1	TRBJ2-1	CASSFGSYNEQFF	TGCGCCAGCAGCTTCGGTTCGTACAATGAGCAGTTCTTC
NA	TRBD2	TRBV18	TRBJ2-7	CASSPLAADEQYF	TGTGCCAGCTCACCCCTAGCGGCGGACGAGCAGTACTTC
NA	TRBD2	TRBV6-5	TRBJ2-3	CASKSLAGDDTQYF	TGTGCCAGCAAGTCGTTAGCGGGAGACGATACGCAGTATTTT
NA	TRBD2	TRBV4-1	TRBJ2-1	CASSQELWLADYNEQFF	TGCGCCAGCAGCCAAGAGCTGTGGCTAGCGGACTACAATGAGCAGTTCTTC
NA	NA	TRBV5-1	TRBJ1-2	CASSLDQNPRPSEYGYTF	TGCGCCAGCAGCTTGGACCAAAACCCCCGTCCGAGCGAATATGGCTACACCTTC
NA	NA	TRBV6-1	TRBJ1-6	CASSEFRGSTYNSPLHF	TGTGCCAGCAGTGAATTTAGGGGCTCCACCTATAATTCACCCCTCCACTTT
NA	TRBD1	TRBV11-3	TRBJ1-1	CASSLLTGPTEAFF	TGTGCCAGCAGCCTCCTGACAGGGCCCACTGAAGCTTTCTTT
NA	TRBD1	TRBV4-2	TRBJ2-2	CASLQGRQTGAGELFF	TGTGCCAGCTTACAGGGGCGGCAAACTGGAGCCGGGGAGCTGTTTTTT
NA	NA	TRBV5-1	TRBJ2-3	CASSLAIANTDTQYF	TGCGCCAGCAGCTTGGCGATAGCCAACACAGATACGCAGTATTTT
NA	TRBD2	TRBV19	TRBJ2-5	CASRETSGAQETQYF	TGTGCCAGTAGAGAGACTAGCGGGGCACAAGAGACCCAGTACTTC
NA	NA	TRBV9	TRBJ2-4	CASSASQGNIQYF	TGTGCCAGCAGCGCCTCACAGGGTAACATTCAGTACTTC
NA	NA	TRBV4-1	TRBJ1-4	CASSQDGQGRQKLFF	TGCGCCAGCAGCCAAGATGGTCAGGGCAGACAAAAACTGTTTTTT
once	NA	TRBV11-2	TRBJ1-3	CASRKAGGSGNTIYF	TGTGCCAGCAGGAAAGCCGGGGGTTCAGGAAACACCATATATTTT
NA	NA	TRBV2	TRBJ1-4	CASRLSGAENEKLFF	TGTGCCAGCAGACTAAGCGGTGCGGAGAATGAAAAACTGTTTTTT
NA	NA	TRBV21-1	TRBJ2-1	CASSKGQLSSSSYNEQFF	TGTGCCAGCAGCAAAGGACAGTTAAGTTCGAGCTCCTACAATGAGCAGTTCTTC
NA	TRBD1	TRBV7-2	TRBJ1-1	CASSLGTGGYTEAFF	TGTGCCAGCAGCTTAGGAACAGGGGGCTACACTGAAGCTTTCTTT
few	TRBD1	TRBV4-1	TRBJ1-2	CASSQLIRDREYGYTF	TGCGCCAGCAGTCAGCTCATCCGGGACAGGGAGTATGGCTACACCTTC
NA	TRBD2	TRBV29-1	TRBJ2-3	CSVERGGTSTDTQYF	TGCAGCGTTGAGCGGGGGGGTACTAGCACAGATACGCAGTATTTT
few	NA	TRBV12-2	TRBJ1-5	CASRSRDSLGNQPQHF	TGTGCAAGTCGCTCCCGGGACTCTCTGGGCAATCAGCCCCAGCATTTT